The 13 T cell receptor beta chains listed next were all sequenced from one sample in a study of CD8+ T cells in alopecia areata. It was cDNA, reverse transcribed from extracted RNA, that served as the sequencing template. The assay was immunoSEQ multiplex PCR, and TCRdb's table has in-frame clones only and misses some. The table has 150,000 or so clones, about 87% seen once. Sequenced material: CD8+ T cells sorted from blood, taken at week 0. These receptors were collected from a human donor with alopecia areata.

The chain couples TRBV27 to TRBJ1-2; 7 nucleotides agree with TRBD1. CDR1 MNHEY and CDR2 SMNVEV come from the germline V gene (reference sequence). CDR3 length: 15 residues. With 5 bases clipped from V and 4 bases from J, the junction kept 10 bases outside the gene matches. The CDR3 bases are TGTGCCAGCAGTCCAGGGACAGTGCTTAGCTATGGCTACACCTTC. It specifies CASSPGTVLSYGYTF.

The V call is TRBV29-1, the J call TRBJ2-1, with 9 nucleotides matching TRBD2. V shed 3 bases, J shed 4 bases, and the junction held 10 bases outside the gene matches. Germline V CDR1 and CDR2: SQVTM, ANQGSEA. The CDR3 is made up of 16 amino acids. The CDR3 DNA reads TGCAGCGTTGAGGGGCGGGAGGGCCTTACTTACAATGAGCAGTTCTTC. As protein: CSVEGREGLTYNEQFF.

The rearrangement links TRBV7-3 to TRBJ2-2; D not certain. CDR1 and CDR2 from the germline V gene are SGHTA and FQGTGA. The CDR3 spans 14 residues. Deletions cut 4 bases from V and 4 bases from J, with 10 bases between. CDR3 residues: CASSSTLGTGELFF. CDR3 coding DNA: TGTGCCAGCAGCTCGACTCTCGGCACCGGGGAGCTGTTTTTT.

This clone was seen only once. The chain employs TRBV7-9 and TRBJ2-7, with 8 bases aligning to TRBD1. Germline V gene data show CDR1 as SEHNR and CDR2 as FQNEAQ (reference sequence). The junction had 4 bases not matched to a gene; V was cut back by 1 base and J by 5 bases. The CDR3 length is 14 residues. The CDR3 here is CASSLELDRDEQYF. CDR3 in DNA: TGTGCCAGCAGCTTAGAATTGGACAGGGACGAGCAGTACTTC.

V gene TRBV6-1 combines with J gene TRBJ1-5, with D hard to call. V was clipped by 2 bases and J by 0 bases, with 17 bases between them. The germline V gene has CDR1 MNHNS and CDR2 SASEGT. The CDR3 totals 18 residues. CDR3 sequence reads: CASSETEAYQYSNQPQHF. CDR3 nucleotide sequence: TGTGCCAGCAGTGAAACAGAGGCCTATCAATATAGCAATCAGCCCCAGCATTTT.

CDR3 sequence (DNA): TGCAGCGTTGAAGGAGGACTTCTAGCCTACGAGCAGTACTTC. Translated: CSVEGGLLAYEQYF. The chain couples TRBV29-1 to TRBJ2-7, with TRBD2 as a possible D gene (5 bases). Looked up from germline, CDR1 is SQVTM and CDR2 is ANQGSEA. The CDR3 extends over 14 amino acids. V gave up 1 base and J gave up 2 bases, with 12 bases separating them.

The CDR3 DNA is TGTGCCAGCAGCTTTCGACAGCTCTACGAGCAGTACTTC. It specifies CASSFRQLYEQYF. The chain has TRBV11-2 and TRBJ2-7, with TRBD1 as a possible D gene (5 bases). Trimming removed 3 bases at V and 3 bases at J, with 9 bases between. Germline loops: CDR1 SGHAT, CDR2 FQNNGV. The CDR3 consists of 13 residues.

This chain joins TRBV7-9 and TRBJ1-1; 7 bases line up with TRBD1. This CDR3 region has 16 residues. Germline lookup yields CDR1 SEHNR and CDR2 FQNEAQ (reference sequence). J lost 1 base, V lost 1 base, and 6 bases had no gene match. The CDR3 reads CASSLGTGDKNTEAFF. The DNA for the CDR3 is TGTGCCAGCAGCTTAGGAACAGGGGATAAGAACACTGAAGCTTTCTTT.

V is TRBV29-1 and J is TRBJ2-3; D unresolved. Germline CDR1 reads SQVTM; CDR2 reads ANQGSEA. Trimming pared 4 bases from V and 6 bases from J, leaving 8 bases between. The CDR3 consists of 11 residues. In DNA, the CDR3 is TGCAGCGTTGTCTTATGGGATACGCAGTATTTT. It encodes CSVVLWDTQYF.

The chain is built from TRBV18 and TRBJ2-7; a weak D match, TRBD2 (6 bases). CDR1 is KGHSH, CDR2 LQKENI, per germline. The CDR3 covers 17 residues. Trimming shortened V by 0 bases and J by 9 bases, and 24 bases separated the two germline ends. CDR3 region: CASSPPILAKSPWGQYF. CDR3 sequence (DNA): TGTGCCAGCTCACCACCGATCCTAGCGAAGAGTCCGTGGGGGCAGTACTTC. Supplemented by reference TRBV18 and TRBJ2-7, the full variable domain reads NAGVMQNPRHLVRRRGQEARLRCSPMKGHSHVYWYRQLPEEGLKFMVYLQKENIIDESGMPKERFSAEFPKEGPSILRIQQVVRGDSAAYFCASSPPILAKSPWGQYFGPGTRLTVT.

The rearrangement links TRBV28 to TRBJ2-3, with unresolved D. This CDR3 has 16 residues. Germline CDR1 is MDHEN and CDR2 is SYDVKM. The V gene lost 3 bases and the J gene lost 1 base, with 14 bases spanning the gap. The DNA of the CDR3 is TGTGCCAGCAGTTTCTTCCTTCTTGGGCGCACAGATACGCAGTATTTT. Translating gives CASSFFLLGRTDTQYF.

In nucleotides, the CDR3 is TGCGCCAGCAGCTTCGGGCAGGCGAACACTGAAGCTTTCTTT. This encodes CASSFGQANTEAFF. This chain connects TRBV4-1 to TRBJ1-1; D ambiguous. Trimming pared 5 bases from V and 1 base from J, leaving 11 bases between. The V gene's germline CDR1 is MGHRA and CDR2 YSYEKL. This CDR3 spans 14 amino acids.

The chain is built from TRBV19 and TRBJ2-1, with D unresolved. Germline CDR1 and CDR2: LNHDA and SQIVND (reference sequence). V lost 0 bases and J lost 3, with 15 bases in between. This CDR3 is 17 amino acids long. The CDR3 reads CASSIDQVGTIYNEQFF. Here the CDR3 DNA reads TGTGCCAGTAGTATAGATCAGGTCGGAACCATCTACAATGAGCAGTTCTTC.